Following are 9 T cell receptor beta chains from one sample sequenced in a study of PD-1 blockade in classical Hodgkin lymphoma. In every patient, relapse followed autologous stem cell transplantation, while exposure to brentuximab vedotin differed. The assay was immunoSEQ multiplex PCR, and TCRdb's table has in-frame clones only and misses some. The table lists tens of thousands of clones, around 93% of them singletons. Specimen: peripheral blood mononuclear cells (PBMCs), collected at baseline. The receptors derive from a human donor with classical Hodgkin lymphoma.

This clone was found once. V and J are TRBV7-9 and TRBJ2-2; 11 positions agree with TRBD2. V trimming: 3 bases; J trimming: 6 bases; junction bases outside the gene matches: 9. The CDR3 loop spans 17 amino acids. In germline, CDR1 is SEHNR, CDR2 FQNEAQ (reference sequence). The CDR3 sequence: CASSLILAGGGSGELFF. The CDR3 DNA sequence: TGTGCCAGCAGCTTGATTCTAGCGGGAGGTGGGTCCGGGGAGCTGTTTTTT.

J is TRBJ1-1 and V is TRBV7-9; unclear D gene. CDR3 length: 13 residues. The V end was cut by 1 base, the J end by 6 bases, with 9 bases between. In germline, CDR1 is SEHNR, CDR2 FQNEAQ (reference sequence). CDR3: CASSLEAGSEAFF. Here the CDR3 DNA reads TGTGCCAGCAGCTTAGAGGCGGGATCTGAAGCTTTCTTT.

This rearrangement joins TRBV27 to TRBJ2-1; 9 nucleotides match TRBD2. CDR3 length: 13 amino acids. V lost 8 bases and J lost 16; bases outside the gene matches: 15. The germline V gene encodes CDR1 MNHEY and CDR2 SMNVEV (reference sequence). Here the CDR3 reads CASLARGGAVYFF. CDR3 in DNA: TGTGCCAGCCTGGCCCGCGGGGGGGCCGTATACTTCTTC.

The J gene is TRBJ1-2, the V gene TRBV6-1; D may be TRBD1 (6 bases). The germline gives CDR1 MNHNS, CDR2 SASEGT. V lost 1 base to trimming and J lost 12 bases, with 15 bases between them. The CDR3 extends over 13 amino acids. In DNA, the CDR3 is TGTGCCAGCAGTGAAGGTTTGATCGGGGACAACACCTTC. Translating gives CASSEGLIGDNTF.

This chain links TRBV7-2 with TRBJ2-2; D remains unclear. The length of the CDR3 is 13 residues. The ends were cut back, 2 bases at V and 3 bases at J, with 4 bases in the middle. Germline loops: CDR1 SGHTA, CDR2 FQGNSA. In nucleotides, the CDR3 is TGTGCCAGCAGCTTACTCCACACCGGGGAGCTGTTTTTT. It encodes CASSLLHTGELFF. Filled out from reference TRBV7-2 and TRBJ2-2, the complete variable domain reads GAGVSQSPSNKVTEKGKDVELRCDPISGHTALYWYRQSLGQGLEFLIYFQGNSAPDKSGLPSDRFSAERTGGSVSTLTIQRTQQEDSAVYLCASSLLHTGELFFGEGSRLTVL.

This chain links TRBV19 with TRBJ2-5; TRBD1 matches 7 bases. The CDR3 is 17 residues long. V was clipped by 6 bases and J by 4 bases; unmatched bases: 17. CDR1 and CDR2 (germline): LNHDA, SQIVND (reference sequence). The CDR3 here is CASSEDPTGNWGETQYF. The CDR3 DNA is TGTGCCAGTAGCGAAGACCCGACAGGGAATTGGGGAGAGACCCAGTACTTC.

This sequence joins TRBV6-4 and TRBJ1-3; D unresolved. Deletions cut 2 bases from V and 2 bases from J, with 10 bases between. In germline, CDR1 is MRHNA, CDR2 SNTAGT. The CDR3 has 15 amino acids. In nucleotides, the CDR3 is TGTGCCAGCAGTGACGGGAAGGGAACTGGAAACACCATATATTTT. Translated: CASSDGKGTGNTIYF.

The chain combines TRBV29-1 with TRBJ2-7, with no clear D. CDR3 length: 14 residues. From germline, CDR1 is SQVTM and CDR2 ANQGSEA. The V end lost 4 bases, the J end lost 1 base, and 14 bases lay between the germline ends. CDR3 in DNA: TGCAGCGTTGCGAGGACGGTCGAGTCCTACGAGCAGTACTTC. Translated: CSVARTVESYEQYF.

This clone appeared once. The chain couples TRBV27 to TRBJ2-7; either TRBD1 or TRBD2 may supply D (6 bases each). Germline V lookup: CDR1 MNHEY, CDR2 SMNVEV (reference sequence). This CDR3 has 17 residues. Trimming shortened V by 5 bases and J by 0 bases, and 20 bases separated the two germline ends. The CDR3 reads CASSPVGVGGPSYEQYF. The CDR3 DNA reads as TGTGCCAGCAGTCCCGTAGGTGTTGGGGGGCCCTCCTACGAGCAGTACTTC.